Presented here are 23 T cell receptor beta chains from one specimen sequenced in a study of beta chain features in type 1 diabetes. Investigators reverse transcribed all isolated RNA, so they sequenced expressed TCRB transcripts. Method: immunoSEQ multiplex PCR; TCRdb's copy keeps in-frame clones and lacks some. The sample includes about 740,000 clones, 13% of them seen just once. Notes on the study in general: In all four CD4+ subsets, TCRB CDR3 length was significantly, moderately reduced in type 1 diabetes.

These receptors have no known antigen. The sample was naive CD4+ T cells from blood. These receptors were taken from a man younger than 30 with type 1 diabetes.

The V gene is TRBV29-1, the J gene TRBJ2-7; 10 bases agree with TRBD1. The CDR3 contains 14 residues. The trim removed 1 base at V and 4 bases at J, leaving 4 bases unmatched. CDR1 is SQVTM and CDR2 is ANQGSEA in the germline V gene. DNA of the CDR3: TGCAGCGTTGAAGTGGGACAGGGGAAATACGAGCAGTACTTC. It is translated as CSVEVGQGKYEQYF.

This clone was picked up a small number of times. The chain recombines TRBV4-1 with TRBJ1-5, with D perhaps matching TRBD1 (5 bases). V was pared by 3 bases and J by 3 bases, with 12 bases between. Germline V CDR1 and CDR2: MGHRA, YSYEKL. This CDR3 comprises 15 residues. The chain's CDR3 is CASSQPGTVNQPQHF. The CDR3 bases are TGCGCCAGCAGCCAGCCGGGGACGGTCAATCAGCCCCAGCATTTT.

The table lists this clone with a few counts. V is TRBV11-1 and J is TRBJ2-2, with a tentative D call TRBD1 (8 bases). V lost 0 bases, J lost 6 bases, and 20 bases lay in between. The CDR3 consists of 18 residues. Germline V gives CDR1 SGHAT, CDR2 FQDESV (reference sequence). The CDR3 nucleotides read TGTGCCAGCAGCTTAGCGAGCGGGGACAGGCATCGGTCCGGGGAGCTGTTTTTT. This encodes CASSLASGDRHRSGELFF.

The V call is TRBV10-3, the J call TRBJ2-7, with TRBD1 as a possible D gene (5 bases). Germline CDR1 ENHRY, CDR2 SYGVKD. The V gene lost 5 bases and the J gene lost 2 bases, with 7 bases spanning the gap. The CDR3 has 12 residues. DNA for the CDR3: TGTGCCATCAGTAAGGACACCTACGAGCAGTACTTC. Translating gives CAISKDTYEQYF.

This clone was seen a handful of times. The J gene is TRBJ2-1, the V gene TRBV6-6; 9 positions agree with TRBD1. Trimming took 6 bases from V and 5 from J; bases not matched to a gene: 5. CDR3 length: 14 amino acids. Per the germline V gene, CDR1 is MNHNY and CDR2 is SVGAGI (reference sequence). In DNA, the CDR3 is TGTGCCAGCAGGCCGGGACAGGGTCACAATGAGCAGTTCTTC. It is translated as CASRPGQGHNEQFF.

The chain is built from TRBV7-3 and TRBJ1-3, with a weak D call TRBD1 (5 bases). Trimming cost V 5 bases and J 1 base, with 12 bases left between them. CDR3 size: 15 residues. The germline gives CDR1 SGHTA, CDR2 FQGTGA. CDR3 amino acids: CASSLHQGSGNTIYF. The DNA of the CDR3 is TGTGCCAGCAGCCTCCACCAGGGATCTGGAAACACCATATATTTT.

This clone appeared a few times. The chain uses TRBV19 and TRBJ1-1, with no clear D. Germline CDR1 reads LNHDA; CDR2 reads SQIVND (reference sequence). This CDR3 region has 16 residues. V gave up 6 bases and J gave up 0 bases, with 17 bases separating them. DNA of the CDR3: TGTGCCAGTAGCCCTCAACTGGGATTAATGAACACTGAAGCTTTCTTT. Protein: CASSPQLGLMNTEAFF. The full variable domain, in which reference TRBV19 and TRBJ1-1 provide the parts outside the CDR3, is DGGITQSPKYLFRKEGQNVTLSCEQNLNHDAMYWYRQDPGQGLRLIYYSQIVNDFQKGDIAEGYSVSREKKESFPLTVTSAQKNPTAFYLCASSPQLGLMNTEAFFGQGTRLTVV.

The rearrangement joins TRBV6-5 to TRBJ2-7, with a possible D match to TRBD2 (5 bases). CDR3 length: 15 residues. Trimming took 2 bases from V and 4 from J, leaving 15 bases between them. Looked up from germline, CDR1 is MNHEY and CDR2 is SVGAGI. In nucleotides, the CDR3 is TGTGCCAGCAGTTACCTAGCTGGGGTAGGGTACGAGCAGTACTTC. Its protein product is CASSYLAGVGYEQYF.

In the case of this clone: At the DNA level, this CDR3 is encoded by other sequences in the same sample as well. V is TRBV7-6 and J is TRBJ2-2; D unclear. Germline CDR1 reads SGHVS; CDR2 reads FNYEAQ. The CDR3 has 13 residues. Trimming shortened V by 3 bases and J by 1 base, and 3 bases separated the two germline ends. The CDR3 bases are TGTGCCAGCAGCTTGAGGAACACCGGGGAGCTGTTTTTT. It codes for CASSLRNTGELFF.

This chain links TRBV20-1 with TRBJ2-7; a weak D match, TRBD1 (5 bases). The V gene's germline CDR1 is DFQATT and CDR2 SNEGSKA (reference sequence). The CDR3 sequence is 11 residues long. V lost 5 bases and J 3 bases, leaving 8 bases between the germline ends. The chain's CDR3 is CSAGQGYEQYF. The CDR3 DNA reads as TGCAGTGCTGGGCAGGGCTACGAGCAGTACTTC.

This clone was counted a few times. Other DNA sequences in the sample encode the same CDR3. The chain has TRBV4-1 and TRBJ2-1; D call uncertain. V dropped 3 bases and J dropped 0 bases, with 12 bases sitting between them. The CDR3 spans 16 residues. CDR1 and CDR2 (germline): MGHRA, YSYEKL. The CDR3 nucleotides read TGCGCCAGCAGCCAGCCGGGCAGGAGCTCCTACAATGAGCAGTTCTTC. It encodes CASSQPGRSSYNEQFF.

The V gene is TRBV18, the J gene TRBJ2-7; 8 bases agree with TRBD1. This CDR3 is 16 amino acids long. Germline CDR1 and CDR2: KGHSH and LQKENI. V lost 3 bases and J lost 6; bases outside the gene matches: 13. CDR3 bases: TGTGCCAGCTCACCCTGGACAGGGAAGGGCTTTAGCGAGCAGTACTTC. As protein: CASSPWTGKGFSEQYF.

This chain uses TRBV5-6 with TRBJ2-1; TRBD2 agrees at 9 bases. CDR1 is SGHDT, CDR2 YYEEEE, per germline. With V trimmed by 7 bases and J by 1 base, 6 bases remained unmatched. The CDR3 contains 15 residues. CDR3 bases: TGTGCCAGCGCAGCGGGGGGCGCGTCCTACAATGAGCAGTTCTTC. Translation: CASAAGGASYNEQFF.

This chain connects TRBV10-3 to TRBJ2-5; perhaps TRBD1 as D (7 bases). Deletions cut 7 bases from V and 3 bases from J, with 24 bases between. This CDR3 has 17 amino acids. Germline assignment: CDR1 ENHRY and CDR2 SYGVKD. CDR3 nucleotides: TGTGCCATCAAGTCAGGACAGGCTCACGGCGGGAAAGAGACCCAGTACTTC. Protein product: CAIKSGQAHGGKETQYF.

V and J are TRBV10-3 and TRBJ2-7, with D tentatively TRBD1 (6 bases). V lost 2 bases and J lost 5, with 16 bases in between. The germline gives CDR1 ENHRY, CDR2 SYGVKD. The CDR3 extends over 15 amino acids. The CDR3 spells CAISEKGVFAHEQYF. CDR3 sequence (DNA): TGTGCCATCAGTGAGAAGGGGGTATTCGCCCACGAGCAGTACTTC.

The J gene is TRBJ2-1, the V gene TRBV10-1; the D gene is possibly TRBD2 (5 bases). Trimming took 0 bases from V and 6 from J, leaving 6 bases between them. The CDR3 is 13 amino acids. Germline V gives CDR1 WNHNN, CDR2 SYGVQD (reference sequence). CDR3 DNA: TGCGCCAGCAGTGAGTCCACTAGCAATGAGCAGTTCTTC. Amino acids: CASSESTSNEQFF.

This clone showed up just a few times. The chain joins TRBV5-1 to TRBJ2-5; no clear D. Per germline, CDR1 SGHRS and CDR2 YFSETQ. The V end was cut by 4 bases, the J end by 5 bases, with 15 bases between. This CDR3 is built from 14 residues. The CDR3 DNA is TGCGCCAGCAGCGGAACAGTTGGCGTGGAGACCCAGTACTTC. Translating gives CASSGTVGVETQYF.

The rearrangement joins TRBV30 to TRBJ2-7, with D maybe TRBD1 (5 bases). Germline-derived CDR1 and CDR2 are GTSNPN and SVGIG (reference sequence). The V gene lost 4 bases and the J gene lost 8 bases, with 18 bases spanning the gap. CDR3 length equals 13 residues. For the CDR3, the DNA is TGTGCCTGGAATCCCCACGAACAGGTTCAGCAGTACTTC. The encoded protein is CAWNPHEQVQQYF.

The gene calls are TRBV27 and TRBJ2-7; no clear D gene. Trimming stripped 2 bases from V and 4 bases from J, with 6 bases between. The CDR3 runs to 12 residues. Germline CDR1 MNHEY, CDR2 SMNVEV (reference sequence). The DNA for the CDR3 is TGTGCCAGCAGTTTACAAGGTTACGAGCAGTACTTC. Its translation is CASSLQGYEQYF.

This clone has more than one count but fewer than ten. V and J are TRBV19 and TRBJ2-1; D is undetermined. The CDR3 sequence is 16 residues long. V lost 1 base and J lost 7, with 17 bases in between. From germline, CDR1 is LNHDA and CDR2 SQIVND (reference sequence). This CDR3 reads CASSIVGAQARNEQFF. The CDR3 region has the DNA TGTGCCAGTAGTATAGTTGGAGCTCAGGCACGGAATGAGCAGTTCTTC.

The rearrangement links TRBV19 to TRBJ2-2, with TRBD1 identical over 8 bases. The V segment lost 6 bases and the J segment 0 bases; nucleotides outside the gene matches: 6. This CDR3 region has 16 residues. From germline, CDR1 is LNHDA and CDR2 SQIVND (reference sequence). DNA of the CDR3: TGTGCCAGTAGCTTTACAGGGGGTTCGAACACCGGGGAGCTGTTTTTT. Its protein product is CASSFTGGSNTGELFF. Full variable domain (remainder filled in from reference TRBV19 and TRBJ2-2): DGGITQSPKYLFRKEGQNVTLSCEQNLNHDAMYWYRQDPGQGLRLIYYSQIVNDFQKGDIAEGYSVSREKKESFPLTVTSAQKNPTAFYLCASSFTGGSNTGELFFGEGSRLTVL.

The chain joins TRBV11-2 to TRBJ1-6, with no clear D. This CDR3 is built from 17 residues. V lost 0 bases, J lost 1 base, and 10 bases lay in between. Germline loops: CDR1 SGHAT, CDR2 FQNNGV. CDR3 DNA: TGTGCCAGCAGCTTAGAGGGCAGTAGATCCTATAATTCACCCCTCCACTTT. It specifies CASSLEGSRSYNSPLHF.

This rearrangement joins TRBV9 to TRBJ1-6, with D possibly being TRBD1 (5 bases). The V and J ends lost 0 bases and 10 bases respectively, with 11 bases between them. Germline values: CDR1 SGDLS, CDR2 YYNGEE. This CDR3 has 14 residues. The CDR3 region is CASSVAVEGSPLHF. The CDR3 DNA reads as TGTGCCAGCAGCGTAGCTGTTGAGGGGTCACCCCTCCACTTT.